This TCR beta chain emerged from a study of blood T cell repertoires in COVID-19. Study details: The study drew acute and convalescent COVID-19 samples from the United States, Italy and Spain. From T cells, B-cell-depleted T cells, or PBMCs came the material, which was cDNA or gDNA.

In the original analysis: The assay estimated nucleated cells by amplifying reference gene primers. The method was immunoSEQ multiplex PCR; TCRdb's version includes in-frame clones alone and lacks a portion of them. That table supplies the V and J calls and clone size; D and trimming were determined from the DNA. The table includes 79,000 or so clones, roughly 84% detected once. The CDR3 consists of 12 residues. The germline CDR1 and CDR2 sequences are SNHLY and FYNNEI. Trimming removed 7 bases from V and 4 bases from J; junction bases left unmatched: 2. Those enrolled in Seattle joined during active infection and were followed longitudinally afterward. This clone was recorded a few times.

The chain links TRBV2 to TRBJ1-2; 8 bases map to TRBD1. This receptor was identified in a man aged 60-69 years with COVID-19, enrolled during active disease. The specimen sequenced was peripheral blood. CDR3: CASMTGVYGYTF. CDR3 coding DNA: TGTGCCAGCATGACAGGGGTCTATGGCTACACCTTC.